The 21 T cell receptor beta chains below were found in one sample sequenced in a study of OX40 agonist ivuxolimab in advanced cancers. TCRdb's table, derived via immunoSEQ multiplex PCR, lists solely in-frame clones and lacks some. The sample has about 42,000 clones, approximately 83% seen once. This specimen was CD4+ or CD8+ T cells sorted from blood, taken in a trial of the OX40 agonist ivuxolimab. The source of these receptors is an adult with an advanced solid tumor such as melanoma, head and neck, liver or kidney cancer.

The J gene is TRBJ2-7, the V gene TRBV5-5; TRBD1 agrees at 8 bases. This CDR3 comprises 17 residues. V shed 0 bases and J 1 base; nucleotides not matched to a gene: 9. Germline V gene lookup returns CDR1 SGHKS and CDR2 YYEKEE (reference sequence). The CDR3 bases are TGTGCCAGCAGCTTGGTAGGGTACGGACAGGGTTCCTACGAGCAGTACGTC. Translated, it gives CASSLVGYGQGSYEQYV.

The rearrangement uses TRBV10-1 and TRBJ2-3; possibly TRBD1 for D (5 bases). V dropped 0 bases and J dropped 0 bases, with 22 bases sitting between them. Per germline, CDR1 WNHNN and CDR2 SYGVQD (reference sequence). CDR3 length equals 20 residues. In DNA form, the CDR3 reads TGCGCCAGCAGTGAGTCGCCTCGAACAGGAGTTCACGCTAGCACAGATACGCAGTATTTT. Its translation is CASSESPRTGVHASTDTQYF.

The J gene is TRBJ2-7, the V gene TRBV5-6, with D unresolved. Germline values: CDR1 SGHDT, CDR2 YYEEEE. The CDR3 sequence is 12 residues long. V lost 1 base to trimming and J lost 0 bases, with 2 bases between them. The CDR3 loop is CASSLSSYEQYF. In DNA form, the CDR3 reads TGTGCCAGCAGCTTGAGCTCCTACGAGCAGTACTTC.

The chain uses TRBV27 and TRBJ2-7, with 10 bases fitting TRBD2. Trimming at V came to 8 bases and at J to 3 bases, leaving 10 bases not matched to a gene. Looked up from germline, CDR1 is MNHEY and CDR2 is SMNVEV (reference sequence). The CDR3 sequence is 15 residues long. The DNA of the CDR3 is TGTGCCAGCTCGCAACTAGCGGGACCAAACTACGAGCAGTACTTC. Protein: CASSQLAGPNYEQYF.

The rearrangement uses TRBV2 and TRBJ1-2, with 7 bases identical to TRBD1. The CDR3 covers 15 residues. With V trimmed by 3 bases and J by 3 bases, 7 bases remained unmatched. The germline gives CDR1 SNHLY, CDR2 FYNNEI. The CDR3 is CASSDGPGGDYGYTF. CDR3 sequence (DNA): TGTGCCAGCAGTGACGGTCCAGGGGGGGACTATGGCTACACCTTC.

The rearrangement uses TRBV7-2 and TRBJ1-2; D remains unclear. Trimming shortened V by 1 base and J by 7 bases, and 7 bases separated the two germline ends. The CDR3 has 12 residues. Germline V gives CDR1 SGHTA, CDR2 FQGNSA. The CDR3 region has the DNA TGTGCCAGCAGCTTAGGGTTTGTTGGCTACACCTTC. It yields the protein CASSLGFVGYTF.

The chain combines TRBV5-1 with TRBJ2-1, with TRBD2 matching over 7 bases. The germline gives CDR1 SGHRS, CDR2 YFSETQ. After removal of 0 bases from V and 2 bases from J, the junction contained 2 bases not matched to a gene. The CDR3 sequence is 15 residues long. CDR3 DNA: TGCGCCAGCAGCTTGGGCGGGAGTACCTACAATGAGCAGTTCTTC. This encodes CASSLGGSTYNEQFF.

This clone is a singleton in its sample. This sequence joins TRBV27 and TRBJ2-1; TRBD2 agrees at 11 bases. The ends lost 5 bases at V and 4 bases at J; junction bases unmatched: 4. The germline gives CDR1 MNHEY, CDR2 SMNVEV (reference sequence). This CDR3 contains 15 residues. CDR3 residues: CASSIGTSGYNEQFF. As DNA, the CDR3 is TGTGCCAGCAGTATCGGGACTAGCGGTTACAATGAGCAGTTCTTC.

The chain links TRBV4-1 to TRBJ2-2; 8 bases agree with TRBD1. V was clipped by 1 base and J by 6 bases; unmatched bases: 7. CDR3 length equals 16 residues. The germline CDR1 and CDR2 sequences are MGHRA and YSYEKL. The CDR3 coding sequence is TGCGCCAGCAGCCAAGGGTGGGCAGGGGGCGCCGGGGAGCTGTTTTTT. It yields the protein CASSQGWAGGAGELFF.

V is TRBV5-1 and J is TRBJ1-1; D is uncertain. CDR1 and CDR2 from the germline V gene are SGHRS and YFSETQ. CDR3 length: 15 amino acids. V was trimmed by 1 base and J by 0 bases, leaving 10 bases between them. CDR3 amino acids: CASSLSLTLNTEAFF. The CDR3 nucleotides are TGCGCCAGCAGCTTGTCTCTGACTTTGAACACTGAAGCTTTCTTT.

The rearrangement links TRBV4-1 to TRBJ2-5, with D possibly matching TRBD1 (6 bases). V was trimmed by 0 bases and J by 7 bases, leaving 12 bases between them. This CDR3 has 14 residues. Germline V CDR1 and CDR2: MGHRA, YSYEKL. Written as DNA, the CDR3 is TGCGCCAGCAGCCAAGAGGGGGCAGCCGGGACCCAGTACTTC. Translating gives CASSQEGAAGTQYF.

The chain combines TRBV19 with TRBJ1-5; D may be TRBD1 (6 bases). V lost 5 bases, J lost 6 bases, and 11 bases lay in between. The CDR3 is made up of 13 amino acids. Germline loops: CDR1 LNHDA, CDR2 SQIVND (reference sequence). The chain's CDR3 is CASSLTGFQPQHF. In nucleotides, the CDR3 is TGTGCCAGTAGTCTTACAGGGTTTCAGCCCCAGCATTTT.

V is TRBV23-1 and J is TRBJ1-5; TRBD1 agrees at 12 bases. TRBV23-1 is an open reading frame whose function is uncertain. Trimming took 2 bases from V and 4 from J; bases not matched to a gene: 15. There are 20 residues in the CDR3. CDR3 sequence reads: CASSQPRDRGRARRNQPQHF. The CDR3 DNA sequence: TGCGCCAGCAGTCAACCCCGGGACAGGGGGCGTGCCAGGCGGAATCAGCCCCAGCATTTT.

The V gene is TRBV27, the J gene TRBJ2-7; weak D call: TRBD1 (6 bases). Trimming removed 5 bases at V and 2 bases at J, with 13 bases between. Germline CDR1 is MNHEY and CDR2 is SMNVEV (reference sequence). The CDR3 sequence is 14 residues long. CDR3 sequence reads: CASSPQGPTYEQYF. The DNA for the CDR3 is TGTGCCAGCAGTCCACAGGGTCCCACCTACGAGCAGTACTTC.

This chain links TRBV4-3 with TRBJ1-4; D is unclear. V was clipped by 4 bases and J by 0 bases, with 9 bases between them. CDR1 is LGHNA, CDR2 YSLEER, per germline. The CDR3 runs to 15 residues. CDR3 in amino acids: CASSRLWATNEKLFF. As DNA, the CDR3 is TGCGCCAGCAGCCGCTTATGGGCAACTAATGAAAAACTGTTTTTT.

The chain couples TRBV27 to TRBJ2-2, with TRBD2 matching 8 bases. V gave up 3 bases and J gave up 1 base; unmatched junction bases: 4. The CDR3 has 16 residues. Germline CDR1 is MNHEY and CDR2 is SMNVEV (reference sequence). CDR3 residues: CASSFGLAGNTGELFF. Here the CDR3 DNA reads TGTGCCAGCAGTTTCGGGCTAGCGGGGAACACCGGGGAGCTGTTTTTT.

This clone is categorized as medium-sized (0.01 to 0.1%). The chain combines TRBV23-1 with TRBJ2-7, with 9 positions matching TRBD1. TRBV23-1 carries the ORF label, with uncertain function. V shed 0 bases, J shed 3 bases, and the junction held 6 bases outside the gene matches. The CDR3 loop spans 16 amino acids. The CDR3 nucleotides are TGCGCCAGCAGTCAATCAAGCGGGACAGGGATCTACGAGCAGTACTTC. Translating gives CASSQSSGTGIYEQYF.

This clone was picked up one time. This rearrangement joins TRBV9 to TRBJ2-5; maybe TRBD2 (6 bases). The J call may be mistaken, given a closer DNA end match to TRBJ2-7. Germline-derived CDR1 and CDR2 are SGDLS and YYNGEE. The length of the CDR3 is 14 residues. The CDR3 is CASSVGSGLYEQYF. CDR3 sequence (DNA): TGTGCCAGCAGCGTGGGTAGCGGACTCTACGAGCAGTACTTC.

The chain recombines TRBV27 with TRBJ2-3; D is uncertain. Trimming removed 4 bases from V and 4 bases from J, with 18 bases in between. CDR1 MNHEY and CDR2 SMNVEV come from the germline V gene (reference sequence). The length of the CDR3 is 16 residues. The CDR3 here is CASSSRWAVVADTQYF. Written as DNA, the CDR3 is TGTGCCAGCAGTTCCCGTTGGGCGGTCGTGGCAGATACGCAGTATTTT.

The chain has TRBV4-3 and TRBJ1-1; D is unclear. Per germline, CDR1 LGHNA and CDR2 YSLEER. The CDR3 runs 16 residues. V gave up 1 base and J gave up 6 bases, with 18 bases separating them. CDR3 region: CASSQGSLLGWAEAFF. CDR3 bases: TGCGCCAGCAGCCAAGGCAGTTTATTGGGGTGGGCTGAAGCTTTCTTT.

The chain uses TRBV6-1 and TRBJ1-1; 8 bases align to TRBD1. The CDR3 sequence is 16 residues long. Germline trimming cut 4 bases from V and 5 bases from J; bases unmatched to any gene: 12. Per germline, CDR1 MNHNS and CDR2 SASEGT. This CDR3 is CASSGQGFKLGTEAFF. The CDR3 DNA sequence: TGTGCCAGCAGTGGACAGGGGTTTAAGTTGGGTACTGAAGCTTTCTTT.